The 3 T cell receptor beta chains below come from one sample, sequenced in a study of CD8 T cells in ankylosing spondylitis. TCRdb analysed the 5' RACE reads with MiXCR anew, one entry per CDR3 protein. Here the sample spans roughly 150,000 distinct CDR3 sequences, around 8.9% being singletons. The specimen sequenced was blood, either unsorted or a sorted T cell fraction (not recorded which). These receptor sequences come from a female donor with ankylosing spondylitis or in good health (not recorded which).

This clonotype has just a few counts. The chain combines TRBV25-1 with TRBJ2-1; 8 bases match TRBD1. The V and J ends lost 6 bases and 7 bases, in that order; junction bases with no gene match: 8. This CDR3 region has 14 residues. Germline loops: CDR1 MGHDK, CDR2 SYGVNS. DNA for the CDR3: TGTGCCAGCAGGCAGGGGGCTTGGGGTAATGAGCAGTTCTTC. It codes for CASRQGAWGNEQFF.

This clonotype appeared a few times. The V call is TRBV6-5, the J call TRBJ2-1; D possibly uses TRBD1 or TRBD2 (5 bases each). Germline-derived CDR1 and CDR2 are MNHEY and SVGAGI. Trimming removed 0 bases from V and 8 bases from J, with 14 bases in between. There are 15 residues in the CDR3. The CDR3 sequence is CASSYSTGASDEQFF. CDR3 coding DNA: TGTGCCAGCAGTTACTCAACCGGGGCCAGCGATGAGCAGTTCTTC.

The genes are TRBV7-6 and TRBJ1-2; no reliable D call. The CDR3 sequence is 15 residues long. Looked up from germline, CDR1 is SGHVS and CDR2 is FNYEAQ. Between the trimmed V and J ends, which lost 5 bases and 6 bases, there was a span of 19 bases. In DNA form, the CDR3 reads TGTGCCAGCAGCCCCGGCGGCACCCGGTGGGATGGCTACACCTTC. It specifies CASSPGGTRWDGYTF.